Following are 24 T cell receptor beta chains from one sample sequenced in a study of T-cell reconstitution after alpha-beta-depleted transplantation in children. The TCRbeta library was prepared with unique molecular identifiers. TCRdb ran MiXCR on the PCR reads and lists one entry per CDR3 protein. The sample consists of about 980,000 distinct CDR3 sequences, roughly 29% of them appearing once. The source was PBMCs, mostly from graft donor cells, collected 360 days after TCRalphabeta/CD19-depleted stem cell transplant. Receptors originate from a boy less than two years old who had a stem cell transplant for SCID, so the T cells may come from the graft donor.

The chain joins TRBV5-1 to TRBJ2-7; 11 bases agree with TRBD2. From germline, CDR1 is SGHRS and CDR2 YFSETQ. This CDR3 region has 17 residues. With V trimmed by 0 bases and J by 0 bases, 5 bases remained unmatched. The CDR3 bases are TGCGCCAGCAGCTTGGGACTAGCGGGACGGAGCTCCTACGAGCAGTACTTC. Residues: CASSLGLAGRSSYEQYF.

This clonotype was counted a few times. The J gene is TRBJ1-4, the V gene TRBV12-3 or TRBV12-4; no definite D call. V gave up 4 bases and J gave up 8 bases, with 14 bases separating them. The CDR3 is 14 residues long. CDR3 protein: CASSSGGYEEKLFF. Here the CDR3 DNA reads TGTGCCAGCAGTTCGGGAGGATATGAAGAAAAACTGTTTTTT.

This sequence joins TRBV4-1 and TRBJ1-4, with unresolved D. V gave up 6 bases and J gave up 4 bases, with 15 bases separating them. This CDR3 has 15 amino acids. CDR1 MGHRA and CDR2 YSYEKL come from the germline V gene. The DNA for the CDR3 is TGCGCCAGCAGATTGTCGGGCAGCCTTAATGAAAAACTGTTTTTT. Translated: CASRLSGSLNEKLFF.

CDR3 region: CSAGSSGTAGNEQFF. CDR3 DNA: TGCAGTGCTGGATCCTCCGGGACCGCGGGAAATGAGCAGTTCTTC. The rearrangement uses TRBV20-1 and TRBJ2-1; possibly TRBD2 for D (6 bases). V was clipped by 5 bases and J by 7 bases, with 21 bases between them. Germline V gene data show CDR1 as DFQATT and CDR2 as SNEGSKA (reference sequence). CDR3 length: 15 amino acids.

This clonotype was seen a handful of times. V and J are TRBV5-1 and TRBJ1-1, with TRBD1 identical over 7 bases. Germline V gene data show CDR1 as SGHRS and CDR2 as YFSETQ. Trimming at V came to 3 bases and at J to 0 bases, leaving 11 bases not matched to a gene. This CDR3 has 17 amino acids. The CDR3 coding sequence is TGCGCCAGCAGCTCCTCACTGACAGGGAGTATGAACACTGAAGCTTTCTTT. It specifies CASSSSLTGSMNTEAFF. Based on the CDR3 plus reference TRBV5-1 and TRBJ1-1, the full variable domain is KAGVTQTPRYLIKTRGQQVTLSCSPISGHRSVSWYQQTPGQGLQFLFEYFSETQRNKGNFPGRFSGRQFSNSRSEMNVSTLELGDSALYLCASSSSLTGSMNTEAFFGQGTRLTVV.

This clonotype has a single count. The chain links TRBV28 to TRBJ2-3, with D possibly called TRBD1 or TRBD2 (5 bases each). V was pared by 3 bases and J by 2 bases, with 9 bases between. The CDR3 contains 14 residues. Per germline, CDR1 MDHEN and CDR2 SYDVKM. The CDR3 spells CASSFRDPTDTQYF. DNA for the CDR3: TGTGCCAGCAGTTTTAGGGACCCCACAGATACGCAGTATTTT. Full variable domain (missing parts from reference TRBV28 and TRBJ2-3): DVKVTQSSRYLVKRTGEKVFLECVQDMDHENMFWYRQDPGLGLRLIYFSYDVKMKEKGDIPEGYSVSREKKERFSLILESASTNQTSMYLCASSFRDPTDTQYFGPGTRLTVL.

V is TRBV29-1 and J is TRBJ2-7; D is perhaps TRBD1 (5 bases). CDR3 length: 14 amino acids. Germline V lookup: CDR1 SQVTM, CDR2 ANQGSEA. Trimming took off 6 bases at V and 0 bases at J, with 15 bases between the two ends. The CDR3 reads CSVAMGRVSYEQYF. CDR3 sequence (DNA): TGCAGCGTAGCGATGGGCAGGGTCTCCTACGAGCAGTACTTC.

The chain couples TRBV5-8 to TRBJ2-4, with 7 bases identical to TRBD1. The germline V gene has CDR1 SGHTS and CDR2 YDEGEE. This CDR3 region has 17 residues. V lost 3 bases to trimming and J lost 2 bases; unmatched junction nucleotides: 11. The CDR3, as DNA: TGTGCCAGCAGCTCCGGAGAGGGGGCTATGACCAAAAACATTCAGTACTTC. This gives the protein CASSSGEGAMTKNIQYF.

J is TRBJ2-7 and V is TRBV5-6, with D perhaps TRBD1 (6 bases). V was shortened by 4 bases and J by 0 bases, with 26 bases between the two germline ends. CDR3 size: 19 residues. In germline, CDR1 is SGHDT, CDR2 YYEEEE. CDR3 DNA sequence: TGTGCCAGCAGCGGCCGAACTATGGGACACCTAGTCCACTCCTACGAGCAGTACTTC. Residues: CASSGRTMGHLVHSYEQYF.

This chain uses TRBV18 with TRBJ2-1; TRBD2 is a possible D gene (6 bases). V was trimmed by 2 bases and J by 8 bases, leaving 19 bases between them. CDR1 KGHSH and CDR2 LQKENI come from the germline V gene. This CDR3 has 16 residues. This chain's CDR3 is CASSPFRGRNRDEQFF. The CDR3 bases are TGTGCCAGCTCACCATTCCGGGGGAGGAATAGGGATGAGCAGTTCTTC.

This clonotype appeared a single time. The chain is built from TRBV20-1 and TRBJ1-1, with 10 bases fitting TRBD1. CDR3 size: 16 residues. Germline lookup yields CDR1 DFQATT and CDR2 SNEGSKA (reference sequence). V lost 6 bases, J lost 1 base, and 11 bases stayed unmatched. The CDR3 spells CSAAGTGDSQNTEAFF. In DNA, the CDR3 is TGCAGTGCCGCCGGGACAGGGGATTCTCAGAACACTGAAGCTTTCTTT.

This chain connects TRBV5-1 to TRBJ2-5; TRBD1 is a possible D gene (5 bases). Trimming took 0 bases from V and 4 from J, leaving 13 bases between them. This CDR3 is 15 amino acids long. Germline assignment: CDR1 SGHRS and CDR2 YFSETQ. CDR3 sequence reads: CASSLGTGQPETQYF. The CDR3 DNA reads as TGCGCCAGCAGCTTGGGTACAGGACAACCAGAGACCCAGTACTTC.

V gene TRBV18 combines with J gene TRBJ2-7; the match to TRBD2 covers 7 bases. Germline CDR1 KGHSH, CDR2 LQKENI. The CDR3 totals 16 residues. Unmatched junction bases numbered 8, after V lost 3 bases and J lost 0 bases. The CDR3 DNA reads TGTGCCAGCTCACCGTGGGAGGGACTCCACTCCTACGAGCAGTACTTC. Its translation: CASSPWEGLHSYEQYF.

In its sample, this clonotype was seen a few times. This rearrangement joins TRBV6-1 to TRBJ2-3, with 12 positions matching TRBD2. Germline values: CDR1 MNHNS, CDR2 SASEGT. This CDR3 comprises 17 residues. The junction had 9 bases not matched to a gene; V was cut back by 6 bases and J by 2 bases. Here the CDR3 DNA reads TGTGCCAGCAGAGGTCAACTAGCGGGGGGAATCACAGATACGCAGTATTTT. This gives the protein CASRGQLAGGITDTQYF.

The chain recombines TRBV2 with TRBJ1-1; 7 bases are shared with TRBD1. The CDR3 loop spans 14 amino acids. Germline V gene lookup returns CDR1 SNHLY and CDR2 FYNNEI. Germline trimming cut 7 bases from V and 4 bases from J; bases unmatched to any gene: 9. This chain's CDR3 is CASTRQGSITEAFF. The CDR3 DNA follows: TGTGCCAGCACGAGACAGGGCTCGATCACTGAAGCTTTCTTT.

This clonotype was seen repeatedly, ten times or more. The junction departs from germline at one end; a sequencing error may be responsible. V is TRBV5-1 and J is TRBJ2-5; D is perhaps TRBD1 (6 bases). The V gene's germline CDR1 is SGHRS and CDR2 YFSETQ. The CDR3 covers 14 residues. The CDR3 DNA is TGTGCCAGCTCACCTACGACAGGACAAGAGACCCAGTACTTC. Its protein is CASSPTTGQETQYF. Based on the CDR3 plus reference TRBV5-1 and TRBJ2-5, the full variable domain is KAGVTQTPRYLIKTRGQQVTLSCSPISGHRSVSWYQQTPGQGLQFLFEYFSETQRNKGNFPGRFSGRQFSNSRSEMNVSTLELGDSALYLCASSPTTGQETQYFGPGTRLLVL.

The chain uses TRBV6-5 and TRBJ2-7, with D perhaps assigned TRBD1 or TRBD2 (6 bases each). CDR3 length: 11 amino acids. The V and J ends lost 6 bases and 7 bases respectively, with 10 bases between them. Germline CDR1 reads MNHEY; CDR2 reads SVGAGI. The CDR3 is CASSRRGEQYF. Written as DNA, the CDR3 is TGTGCCAGCAGCCGGAGGGGGGAGCAGTACTTC.

J is TRBJ2-7 and V is TRBV12-3 or TRBV12-4, with D unresolved. The V and J ends lost 5 bases and 2 bases respectively, with 13 bases between them. The CDR3 is 14 residues long. The chain's CDR3 is CASSRTRQTYEQYF. The CDR3 region has the DNA TGTGCCAGCAGTCGAACCAGGCAAACCTACGAGCAGTACTTC.

Ten or more counts support this clonotype. The chain recombines TRBV7-9 with TRBJ2-7; D not certain. In germline, CDR1 is SEHNR, CDR2 FQNEAQ (reference sequence). This CDR3 has 14 amino acids. Trimming removed 1 base from V and 3 bases from J, with 10 bases in between. This chain's CDR3 is CASSLVGRSYEQYF. The CDR3 coding sequence is TGTGCCAGCAGCTTAGTGGGCAGGAGCTACGAGCAGTACTTC.

This chain connects TRBV11-2 to TRBJ2-1; no clear D. V shed 2 bases and J shed 4 bases, with 9 bases lying between them. This CDR3 is 14 amino acids long. The V gene's germline CDR1 is SGHAT and CDR2 FQNNGV. The CDR3 DNA sequence: TGTGCCAGCAGCTTATGGTACGAGTACAATGAGCAGTTCTTC. Protein: CASSLWYEYNEQFF.

The rearrangement joins TRBV24-1 to TRBJ2-1; D possibly uses TRBD1 or TRBD2 (5 bases each). This CDR3 is 16 amino acids long. Germline V gene lookup returns CDR1 KGHDR and CDR2 SFDVKD. The ends were cut back, 2 bases at V and 4 bases at J, with 14 bases in the middle. The CDR3 here is CATSDSGGGIYNEQFF. CDR3 coding DNA: TGTGCCACCAGTGATTCAGGTGGGGGAATTTACAATGAGCAGTTCTTC.

This clonotype has only a few counts. The genes are TRBV6-5 and TRBJ2-7; D assignment may be TRBD1 or TRBD2 (5 bases each). Deletions cut 2 bases from V and 1 base from J, with 12 bases between. The CDR3 runs to 15 residues. Germline CDR1 reads MNHEY; CDR2 reads SVGAGI. The CDR3 region is CASSYDGTQSYEQYF. In DNA form, the CDR3 reads TGTGCCAGCAGTTACGACGGGACCCAATCCTACGAGCAGTACTTC.

The gene calls are TRBV20-1 and TRBJ1-1; D ambiguous. This CDR3 contains 13 residues. Trimming shortened V by 3 bases and J by 2 bases, and 10 bases separated the two germline ends. Per germline, CDR1 DFQATT and CDR2 SNEGSKA (reference sequence). The CDR3 is CSASYGPNTEAFF. In DNA form, the CDR3 reads TGCAGTGCTAGCTACGGCCCAAACACTGAAGCTTTCTTT.

The chain uses TRBV6-1 and TRBJ2-3, with TRBD1 matching 9 bases. The CDR3 runs to 15 residues. Germline lookup yields CDR1 MNHNS and CDR2 SASEGT. Unmatched junction bases numbered 7, after V lost 2 bases and J lost 7 bases. CDR3 region: CASSEWGQGFHTQYF. In DNA form, the CDR3 reads TGTGCCAGCAGTGAATGGGGACAGGGATTCCATACGCAGTATTTT.